One and the same sample provided the 27 T cell receptor beta chains below, sequenced in a study of cytomegalovirus exposure and HLA in healthy donors. Researchers ran the PCR with 60 Vbeta and 13 Jbeta primers. TCRdb keeps only in-frame clones here, not all; method: immunoSEQ multiplex PCR. This sample's clone table lists around 31,000 clones. Sequencing was done on a sample of PBMCs. The receptor source for this set is a female donor in good health and CMV-seronegative.

The chain is built from TRBV2 and TRBJ2-2; 7 bases match TRBD1. The J segment lost 2 bases and the V segment lost 5 bases, leaving 8 bases of the junction unmatched. The CDR3 is made up of 16 amino acids. The germline CDR1 and CDR2 sequences are SNHLY and FYNNEI. The CDR3 protein is CASSPSDRANTGELFF. Here the CDR3 DNA reads TGTGCCAGCAGTCCTTCCGACAGGGCAAACACCGGGGAGCTGTTTTTT. Looking up the rest from reference TRBV2 and TRBJ2-2 gives the full variable domain: EPEVTQTPSHQVTQMGQEVILRCVPISNHLYFYWYRQILGQKVEFLVSFYNNEISEKSEIFDDQFSVERPDGSNFTLKIRSTKLEDSAMYFCASSPSDRANTGELFFGEGSRLTVL.

The chain joins TRBV7-9 to TRBJ1-2; 9 bases agree with TRBD1. This CDR3 is built from 14 residues. V lost 6 bases to trimming and J lost 2 bases; unmatched junction nucleotides: 4. Germline lookup yields CDR1 SEHNR and CDR2 FQNEAQ (reference sequence). The CDR3 DNA is TGTGCCAGCAGAGGGACAGGGTTAAACTATGGCTACACCTTC. It specifies CASRGTGLNYGYTF.

This chain connects TRBV9 to TRBJ2-3, with TRBD1 as a possible D gene (5 bases). Trimming left V 4 bases short and J 6 bases short, with 9 bases between. Germline V gene data show CDR1 as SGDLS and CDR2 as YYNGEE. The length of the CDR3 is 12 residues. The CDR3 nucleotides read TGTGCCAGCAGCTATGGGGCGGATACGCAGTATTTT. Its protein product is CASSYGADTQYF.

This chain uses TRBV28 with TRBJ1-5; perhaps TRBD1 as D (6 bases). The CDR3 loop spans 15 amino acids. Germline V gives CDR1 MDHEN, CDR2 SYDVKM. The V end was cut by 3 bases, the J end by 3 bases, with 12 bases between. CDR3 amino acids: CASSLVTGVNQPQHF. The CDR3 DNA is TGTGCCAGCAGTTTGGTGACAGGCGTCAATCAGCCCCAGCATTTT.

By frequency, this clone is medium-sized. The rearrangement links TRBV10-3 to TRBJ2-3; D gene ambiguous. Trimming removed 8 bases from V and 0 bases from J, with 6 bases in between. CDR1 and CDR2 from the germline V gene are ENHRY and SYGVKD. CDR3 length: 12 amino acids. The CDR3 DNA is TGTGCCATCGGAGCTAGCACAGATACGCAGTATTTT. Its protein product is CAIGASTDTQYF.

The chain uses TRBV7-9 and TRBJ2-2, with TRBD1 identical over 8 bases. Unmatched junction bases numbered 11, after V lost 4 bases and J lost 4 bases. The CDR3 runs to 17 residues. The V gene's germline CDR1 is SEHNR and CDR2 FQNEAQ (reference sequence). CDR3 nucleotide sequence: TGTGCCAGCAGCTCGCAGCTTGGACAGGGTAGCACCGGGGAGCTGTTTTTT. It codes for CASSSQLGQGSTGELFF. Full variable domain (rest looked up from reference TRBV7-9 and TRBJ2-2): DTGVSQNPRHKITKRGQNVTFRCDPISEHNRLYWYRQTLGQGPEFLTYFQNEAQLEKSRLLSDRFSAERPKGSFSTLEIQRTEQGDSAMYLCASSSQLGQGSTGELFFGEGSRLTVL.

Considering frequency, this clone is medium-sized. This sample also contains other DNA sequences that code for the same CDR3. J is TRBJ2-2 and V is TRBV13; TRBD2 agrees at 13 bases. Germline values: CDR1 PRHDT, CDR2 FYEKMQ (reference sequence). This CDR3 region has 15 residues. V dropped 7 bases and J dropped 7; count of bases not matched to a gene: 6. CDR3 residues: CASTTSGGADGELFF. The CDR3 DNA sequence: TGTGCCAGCACCACTAGCGGGGGGGCCGACGGGGAGCTGTTTTTT. Full variable domain (remainder filled in from reference TRBV13 and TRBJ2-2): AAGVIQSPRHLIKEKRETATLKCYPIPRHDTVYWYQQGPGQDPQFLISFYEKMQSDKGSIPDRFSAQQFSDYHSELNMSSLELGDSALYFCASTTSGGADGELFFGEGSRLTVL.

This rearrangement joins TRBV28 to TRBJ2-1; maybe TRBD2 (6 bases). The CDR3 sequence is 15 residues long. V was shortened by 7 bases and J by 6 bases, with 19 bases between the two germline ends. Per the germline V gene, CDR1 is MDHEN and CDR2 is SYDVKM. In DNA, the CDR3 is TGTGCCAGCACCCCGGGGGATACGCGGTTCAATGAGCAGTTCTTC. Amino acid sequence: CASTPGDTRFNEQFF.

The chain employs TRBV7-9 and TRBJ2-5, with D perhaps TRBD2 (6 bases). V was trimmed by 6 bases and J by 5 bases, leaving 19 bases between them. Germline-derived CDR1 and CDR2 are SEHNR and FQNEAQ (reference sequence). The CDR3 is 15 amino acids. In DNA form, the CDR3 reads TGTGCCAGCAGGATCCGGGATTACGGAGGGGAGACCCAGTACTTC. As protein: CASRIRDYGGETQYF.

The chain couples TRBV11-3 to TRBJ1-4, with 7 positions matching TRBD1. CDR3 length: 15 amino acids. Per germline, CDR1 SGHNT and CDR2 YENEEA. V was clipped by 5 bases and J by 3 bases; unmatched bases: 6. CDR3 in DNA: TGTGCCAGCAGCGCGTACAGGGGCGCTAATGAAAAACTGTTTTTT. Protein product: CASSAYRGANEKLFF.

J is TRBJ2-4 and V is TRBV2, with 9 bases aligning to TRBD1. Germline V gene lookup returns CDR1 SNHLY and CDR2 FYNNEI. The CDR3 has 15 amino acids. Unmatched junction bases numbered 4, after V lost 4 bases and J lost 3 bases. The CDR3 sequence: CASSGRTGVKNIQYF. CDR3 DNA: TGTGCCAGCAGTGGTCGGACAGGGGTCAAAAACATTCAGTACTTC.

This CDR3 reads CASRRGAMDLSTNEKLFF. CDR3 sequence (DNA): TGTGCCAGCAGGCGGGGCGCCATGGACCTATCGACTAATGAAAAACTGTTTTTT. The rearrangement links TRBV2 to TRBJ1-4; tentatively, D is TRBD1 (5 bases). V gave up 6 bases and J gave up 2 bases, with 22 bases separating them. Germline loops: CDR1 SNHLY, CDR2 FYNNEI. CDR3 size: 18 residues.

The chain couples TRBV11-2 to TRBJ1-4, with D hard to call. With 3 bases removed from V and 2 bases from J, the gap between germline ends came to 10 bases. In germline, CDR1 is SGHAT, CDR2 FQNNGV. The CDR3 is 15 residues long. The CDR3: CASSFRGLTNEKLFF. For the CDR3, the DNA is TGTGCCAGCAGCTTTCGGGGATTGACTAATGAAAAACTGTTTTTT. Based on the CDR3 plus reference TRBV11-2 and TRBJ1-4, the full variable domain is EAGVAQSPRYKIIEKRQSVAFWCNPISGHATLYWYQQILGQGPKLLIQFQNNGVVDDSQLPKDRFSAERLKGVDSTLKIQPAKLEDSAVYLCASSFRGLTNEKLFFGSGTQLSVL.

The V call is TRBV5-6, the J call TRBJ1-5; D is unclear. Trimming removed 0 bases from V and 1 base from J, with 11 bases in between. The germline CDR1 and CDR2 sequences are SGHDT and YYEEEE. This CDR3 has 16 amino acids. The CDR3 nucleotides are TGTGCCAGCAGCTTGGCCCAAGGCAGGAGCAATCAGCCCCAGCATTTT. This codes for CASSLAQGRSNQPQHF. The whole variable domain, remainder taken from reference TRBV5-6 and TRBJ1-5, is DAGVTQSPTHLIKTRGQQVTLRCSPKSGHDTVSWYQQALGQGPQFIFQYYEEEERQRGNFPDRFSGHQFPNYSSELNVNALLLGDSALYLCASSLAQGRSNQPQHFGDGTRLSIL.

This rearrangement joins TRBV6-5 to TRBJ1-6, with D tentatively TRBD1 (5 bases). The V and J ends lost 0 bases and 5 bases respectively, with 11 bases between them. Per the germline V gene, CDR1 is MNHEY and CDR2 is SVGAGI. This CDR3 contains 16 residues. CDR3 in amino acids: CASSYSGLTNNSPLHF. In nucleotides, the CDR3 is TGTGCCAGCAGTTACTCGGGACTGACAAATAATTCACCCCTCCACTTT.

The V call is TRBV29-1, the J call TRBJ2-1, with TRBD1 matching 8 bases. Looked up from germline, CDR1 is SQVTM and CDR2 is ANQGSEA. V lost 6 bases and J lost 10; bases outside the gene matches: 5. CDR3 length equals 11 residues. The CDR3 spells CSVGQVLEQFF. The CDR3 bases are TGCAGCGTGGGACAGGTTCTCGAGCAGTTCTTC.

The rearrangement uses TRBV27 and TRBJ2-7; D not certain. V lost 3 bases, J lost 3 bases, and 12 bases lay in between. This CDR3 has 14 residues. Germline V gene sequence: CDR1 MNHEY, CDR2 SMNVEV (reference sequence). The CDR3 sequence: CASSFSAGSYEQYF. CDR3 coding DNA: TGTGCCAGCAGTTTTTCGGCAGGAAGCTACGAGCAGTACTTC.

The rearrangement links TRBV5-1 to TRBJ2-2; D might be TRBD1 (6 bases). This CDR3 has 15 residues. V was pared by 2 bases and J by 2 bases, with 10 bases between. Per germline, CDR1 SGHRS and CDR2 YFSETQ. CDR3 amino acids: CASSLGDINTGELFF. The CDR3 DNA is TGCGCCAGCAGCTTAGGGGACATCAACACCGGGGAGCTGTTTTTT.

The chain uses TRBV27 and TRBJ1-2; D unresolved. CDR3 length equals 14 residues. V lost 1 base and J 6 bases, leaving 12 bases between the germline ends. Germline CDR1 reads MNHEY; CDR2 reads SMNVEV (reference sequence). CDR3 sequence reads: CASSLFGSANGYTF. Written as DNA, the CDR3 is TGTGCCAGCAGTTTATTCGGCAGCGCCAATGGCTACACCTTC.

This chain joins TRBV19 and TRBJ1-6, with D hard to call. CDR1 and CDR2 from the germline V gene are LNHDA and SQIVND (reference sequence). Trimming took off 5 bases at V and 5 bases at J, with 19 bases between the two ends. The CDR3 totals 17 residues. CDR3 coding DNA: TGTGCCAGTAGTGTAAGACTCCAAAAAAGACATAATTCACCCCTCCACTTT. Residues: CASSVRLQKRHNSPLHF.

This chain joins TRBV6-5 and TRBJ2-1; D is perhaps TRBD2 (6 bases). V lost 6 bases and J 4 bases, leaving 16 bases between the germline ends. Germline assignment: CDR1 MNHEY and CDR2 SVGAGI. There are 15 residues in the CDR3. CDR3 sequence: CASRSFRGTYNEQFF. The CDR3 coding sequence is TGTGCCAGCAGATCCTTCCGGGGGACTTACAATGAGCAGTTCTTC.

This chain uses TRBV10-1 with TRBJ1-2; D may be TRBD1 (5 bases). This CDR3 has 15 amino acids. Trimming took off 2 bases at V and 2 bases at J, with 12 bases between the two ends. CDR1 is WNHNN and CDR2 is SYGVQD in the germline V gene (reference sequence). CDR3 protein: CASSEPGRSNYGYTF. DNA for the CDR3: TGCGCCAGCAGTGAGCCAGGGCGGTCCAACTATGGCTACACCTTC.

The rearrangement uses TRBV10-3 and TRBJ1-1; 7 bases align to TRBD1. The germline CDR1 and CDR2 sequences are ENHRY and SYGVKD. The CDR3 extends over 13 amino acids. The trim removed 8 bases at V and 8 bases at J, leaving 11 bases unmatched. The CDR3 nucleotides are TGTGCCATCCGGACAGGAGATAATTTGGAAGCTTTCTTT. Amino acid sequence: CAIRTGDNLEAFF.

V and J are TRBV6-5 and TRBJ1-5, with a possible D match to TRBD1 (5 bases). V lost 0 bases to trimming and J lost 4 bases, with 7 bases between them. From germline, CDR1 is MNHEY and CDR2 SVGAGI. The length of the CDR3 is 14 residues. CDR3 DNA: TGTGCCAGCAGTTACTCAGGGGCGAATCAGCCCCAGCATTTT. Translated, it gives CASSYSGANQPQHF.

The CDR3 region has the DNA TGTGCCAGCAGCTGGACAGGGCTCTTGGATGGCTACACCTTC. It translates to CASSWTGLLDGYTF. The genes are TRBV7-2 and TRBJ1-2, with TRBD1 matching over 8 bases. The V gene's germline CDR1 is SGHTA and CDR2 FQGNSA. Trimming cost V 4 bases and J 6 bases; bases outside gene matches: 7. The CDR3 sequence is 14 residues long. The whole variable domain, filled in from reference TRBV7-2 and TRBJ1-2, reads GAGVSQSPSNKVTEKGKDVELRCDPISGHTALYWYRQSLGQGLEFLIYFQGNSAPDKSGLPSDRFSAERTGGSVSTLTIQRTQQEDSAVYLCASSWTGLLDGYTFGSGTRLTVV.

This chain joins TRBV10-3 and TRBJ1-5; unclear D gene. The germline V and J ends were trimmed by 0 bases and 5 bases, with 5 bases remaining between them. Germline V gives CDR1 ENHRY, CDR2 SYGVKD. This CDR3 is 13 amino acids long. CDR3 amino acids: CAISESSDQPQHF. The CDR3 coding sequence is TGTGCCATCAGTGAGTCGTCGGATCAGCCCCAGCATTTT.

The chain links TRBV18 to TRBJ2-7, with TRBD2 matching over 8 bases. V gave up 6 bases and J gave up 3 bases; unmatched junction bases: 4. CDR1 and CDR2 from the germline V gene are KGHSH and LQKENI. The CDR3 contains 13 residues. The CDR3 coding sequence is TGTGCCAGCTCTAGCGGGGACTTCTACGAGCAGTACTTC. Its translation: CASSSGDFYEQYF.